This T cell receptor (beta chain) was obtained from a study of radiotherapy plus CTLA-4 blockade in lung cancer. The overall study: Among enrolled patients, roughly 20% responded and 31% achieved disease control.

Profiling relied on immunoSEQ multiplex PCR, and the TCRdb table lists in-frame clones only, not all of them. The sample shows around 70,000 clones, around four fifths of them seen only once. Chemo-refractory metastatic non-small-cell lung cancer patients were treated with focal radiation plus CTLA-4 blockade with ipilimumab. This sequence was found in a human donor with non-small cell lung cancer who had a partial response to radiotherapy plus ipilimumab. Specimen: peripheral blood, collected from a patient treated with radiotherapy plus ipilimumab.

In DNA, the CDR3 is TGTGCCAGCAGTGAAGCAACATATGGGCCCCAGCATTTT. It translates to CASSEATYGPQHF. The genes are TRBV6-1 and TRBJ1-5, with no clear D. With 0 bases removed from V and 9 bases from J, the gap between germline ends came to 9 bases. CDR3 length: 13 residues. Germline CDR1 reads MNHNS; CDR2 reads SASEGT.